A selection of T cell receptor beta chains follows, all from one sample in a study of blood T cell repertoires in COVID-19. Sequenced by immunoSEQ multiplex PCR; TCRdb stores in-frame clones only, minus some. The sample lists about 300,000 clones; roughly 86% were seen once. The source material was peripheral blood. These receptors all come from a man between 18 and 35 years old with active or convalescent COVID-19. The CDR3 runs from the conserved cysteine through the conserved F or W. D genes are given only for firm matches. Size is omitted from some rows. Given values are once, few, many or a class for expanded clones.

>TRBV20-1|TRBJ1-5|TRBD1|NA
TGCAGTGCTAGTCAGGGACAGGGGAGGCAGCCCCAGCATTTT
CSASQGQGRQPQHF
>TRBV6-5|TRBJ1-2|TRBD1|NA
TGTGCCAGCAGGGGGACAGGGGAAGCTTATGGCTACACCTTC
CASRGTGEAYGYTF
>TRBV4-3|TRBJ1-4|TRBD1|NA
TGCGCCAGCAGCCAAGATGTGGGCCGGGACAGATTGTTTTTT
CASSQDVGRDRLFF
>TRBV4-2|TRBJ1-1|NA|once
TGTGCCAGCAGCCAAGAACCGGGGACTGAAGCTTTCTTT
CASSQEPGTEAFF
>TRBV14|TRBJ1-1|NA|NA
TGTGCCAGCAGCCAAGATAGAGAAAAGAACACTGAAGCTTTCTTT
CASSQDREKNTEAFF
>TRBV4-1|TRBJ1-3|NA|NA
TGCGCCAGCAGCCAAGAATATTTTCTCGGAAACACCATATATTTT
CASSQEYFLGNTIYF
>TRBV27|TRBJ2-7|TRBD1|NA
TGTGCCAGCAGTTTATATGGGACAGGGGGCGGCGAGCAGTACTTC
CASSLYGTGGGEQYF
>TRBV4-3|TRBJ2-3|TRBD2|NA
TGCGCCAGCAGCCGTAGCGGGGGGCCCACAGATACGCAGTATTTT
CASSRSGGPTDTQYF
>TRBV18|TRBJ2-7|TRBD2|NA
TGTGCCAGCTCACCACCCAGCGGGGCAGGCTACGAGCAGTACTTC
CASSPPSGAGYEQYF
>TRBV5-1|TRBJ1-1|TRBD1|NA
TGCGCCAGCAGCCTCTGGACAGGGCCGGCCAGGGACGGTGAAGCTTTCTTT
CASSLWTGPARDGEAFF
>TRBV14|TRBJ2-7|NA|NA
TGTGCCAGCAGCCAAGATGTACGGCTAGGGCAGTACTTC
CASSQDVRLGQYF
>TRBV6-5|TRBJ2-7|TRBD1|NA
TGTGCCAGCAGTTACCGGGGACAGGGCCGCTCCTACGAGCAGTACTTC
CASSYRGQGRSYEQYF
>TRBV9|TRBJ1-4|NA|many
TGTGCCAGCAGGGGGGAGGACTCCATAGGTTCCAAACTGTTTTTT
CASRGEDSIGSKLFF
>TRBV3-1/TRBV3-2|TRBJ1-6|NA|few
TGTGCCAGCAGCCACTTCCGGGACACATATTCACCCCTCCACTTT
CASSHFRDTYSPLHF
>TRBV7-6|TRBJ2-7|TRBD1|NA
TGTGCCAGCAGCTTAGGGGGGACAGCCGTTTCGGACGAGCAGTACTTC
CASSLGGTAVSDEQYF
>TRBV19|TRBJ1-1|TRBD1|NA
TGTGCCTCGCGGGGCAGGGGGACTGAAGCTTTCTTT
CASRGRGTEAFF
>TRBV5-6|TRBJ2-3|TRBD2|NA
TGTGCCAGCAGCTTAACACGGGGGGGCACAGATACGCAGTATTTT
CASSLTRGGTDTQYF
>TRBV5-1|TRBJ1-2|NA|NA
TGCGCCAGCAGCCCCTCCCCGGGAACGGATGGCTACACCTTC
CASSPSPGTDGYTF
>TRBV18|TRBJ2-7|TRBD2|NA
TGTGCCAGCTCACCAGGTCCTAGCGGGGGCTCCTACGAGCAGTACTTC
CASSPGPSGGSYEQYF
>TRBV5-6|TRBJ2-4|NA|NA
TGTGCCAGCAGCTTGTGGAGCGGCACCCAAGCCAAAAACATTCAGTACTTC
CASSLWSGTQAKNIQYF
>TRBV9|TRBJ2-1|TRBD2|NA
TGTGCCAGCAGCGTTAGCGGGGGGACTTCCTACAATGAGCAGTTCTTC
CASSVSGGTSYNEQFF
>TRBV27|TRBJ1-1|NA|NA
TGTGCCAGCAGTTTCCAGGAGAACACTGAAGCTTTCTTT
CASSFQENTEAFF
>TRBV18|TRBJ1-4|TRBD1|NA
TGTGCCAGCTCACGCGGGACAGGGCTGGGAGAAAAACTGTTTTTT
CASSRGTGLGEKLFF
>TRBV18|TRBJ2-1|NA|NA
TGTGCCAGCTCGGGAGTAGCGGCCCAGGATGAGCAGTTCTTC
CASSGVAAQDEQFF
>TRBV3-1/TRBV3-2|TRBJ2-7|NA|once
TGTGCCAGCAGCCAAGTGCGGGGGCCGACCTACGAGCAGTACTTC
CASSQVRGPTYEQYF
>TRBV11-2|TRBJ1-5|TRBD1|NA
TGTGCCAGCAGCTTAGACGGGACAGGGGTTCATCAGCCCCAGCATTTT
CASSLDGTGVHQPQHF
>TRBV7-2|TRBJ2-2|TRBD2|once
TGTGCCAGCAGCTTAGCTAGCGGGGGGGCCTCCGGGGAGCTGTTTTTT
CASSLASGGASGELFF
>TRBV7-4|TRBJ2-4|NA|NA
TGTGCCAGCAGCTTTGGGGGGAAGGAGGACATTCAGTACTTC
CASSFGGKEDIQYF
>TRBV3-1/TRBV3-2|TRBJ1-4|NA|few
TGTGCCAGCAGCCTACGAGGAGCAACTAATGAAAAACTGTTTTTT
CASSLRGATNEKLFF
>TRBV6-5|TRBJ1-2|NA|NA
TGTGCCAGCAGTTACCGCCGGGCGGGACTCTATGGCTACACCTTC
CASSYRRAGLYGYTF
>TRBV7-8|TRBJ1-3|TRBD1|NA
TGTGCCAGCAGCTCCCGGGACAGAAGAAACACCATATATTTT
CASSSRDRRNTIYF
>TRBV27|TRBJ2-2|TRBD1|NA
TGTGCCAGCAGTAGAACTCCCGGGACAGGGGACGAGCTGTTTTTT
CASSRTPGTGDELFF
>TRBV19|TRBJ1-6|NA|NA
TGTGCCGCAGGGCTGGGGGGGGGCAGTTCACCCCTCCACTTT
CAAGLGGGSSPLHF
>TRBV5-5|TRBJ1-1|TRBD1|NA
TGTGCCAGCAGCTTCGGGACAGAGGTCACTGAAGCTTTCTTT
CASSFGTEVTEAFF
>TRBV5-1|TRBJ1-1|TRBD1|NA
TGCGCCAGCAGCTTAATGACAGGGACCAACACTGAAGCTTTCTTT
CASSLMTGTNTEAFF
>TRBV7-2|TRBJ2-3|NA|NA
TGTGCCAGCAGCCCTCGCAGGGGTGGAACAGATACGCAGTATTTT
CASSPRRGGTDTQYF
>TRBV5-5|TRBJ2-2|NA|NA
TGTGCCAGCAGCCCGGACATCTCGGCCTTGGGGGAGCTGTTTTTT
CASSPDISALGELFF
>TRBV27|TRBJ1-6|NA|NA
TGTGCCAGCAGGGGAGAGGGTAATTCACCCCTCCACTTT
CASRGEGNSPLHF
>TRBV7-3|TRBJ2-3|TRBD1|NA
TGTGCCAGCAGCGATATTGGACAGGGGGCTGCAGATACGCAGTATTTT
CASSDIGQGAADTQYF
>TRBV19|TRBJ1-1|TRBD1|NA
TGTGCCAGTTCCGGGACAGGTGGTATCACTGAAGCTTTCTTT
CASSGTGGITEAFF
>TRBV9|TRBJ1-4|NA|NA
TGTGCCAGCAGCGAGGGGTGGGACACCTCTTCCGAAAAACTGTTTTTT
CASSEGWDTSSEKLFF
>TRBV5-4|TRBJ1-4|TRBD1|NA
TGTGCCAGCAGCCCGTCCGGGACAGACGAAAAACTGTTTTTT
CASSPSGTDEKLFF
>TRBV4-3|TRBJ1-2|NA|NA
TGCGCCAGCAGCCAAGATGTCAAGGTCGGGGACTATGGCTACACCTTC
CASSQDVKVGDYGYTF
>TRBV6-5|TRBJ1-2|TRBD1|NA
TGTGCCAGCAGCCCGGGACAGTTTTTGGTTCTCTTC
CASSPGQFLVLF
>TRBV2|TRBJ2-7|TRBD2|NA
TGTGCCAGCAGTGAAGGGGGGGGGATCGGGAGCTACGAGCAGTACTTC
CASSEGGGIGSYEQYF
>TRBV7-9|TRBJ1-2|NA|NA
TGTGCCAGCAGCTTATGGGGGGAAGGTGGCTACACCTTC
CASSLWGEGGYTF
>TRBV5-5|TRBJ2-7|TRBD1|NA
TGTGCCAGCAGCTTGGGCCCGGGACAGGGAAGAGAGCAGTACTTC
CASSLGPGQGREQYF
>TRBV3-1/TRBV3-2|TRBJ1-1|TRBD1|NA
TGTGCCAGCAGGAATACGGACAGGGACACTGAAGCTTTCTTT
CASRNTDRDTEAFF
>TRBV6-2/TRBV6-3|TRBJ1-4|TRBD1|NA
TGTGCCAGCAGTTACCCCCGGACAGGGTTCTCTGAAAAACTGTTTTTT
CASSYPRTGFSEKLFF
>TRBV11-2|TRBJ1-2|NA|once
TGTGCCAGCAGCTTAGGTGCAGCGAGTAACTATGGCTACACCTTC
CASSLGAASNYGYTF
>TRBV7-8|TRBJ2-5|NA|NA
TGTGCCAGCAGCCCTCGGGTGGCGGAGACCCAGTACTTC
CASSPRVAETQYF